The T cell receptor (beta chain) described here comes from a study of T cell responses to AZD1222 COVID-19 vaccine. Remarks on this clone: Its antigen is not identified.

V was cut by 5 bases and J by 7 bases, with 11 bases left in between. CDR3 length equals 12 residues. The study's findings and limits: Most donors were white British, females outnumbered males, and clonal diversity was possibly underestimated. Reportedly, nearly half of unique spike TCRs recognized epitopes outside B.1.351/B.1.1.7 mutations.

The repertoire was sequenced with immunoSEQ multiplex PCR; TCRdb's copy has only in-frame clones and lacks some. The sample totals 150,000 or so clones. Sequenced input: peripheral blood. The V call is TRBV12-3 or TRBV12-4, the J call TRBJ1-2; D uncertain. This receptor was identified in an adult in good health. CDR3 nucleotide sequence: TGTGCCAGCAGTCCAACAGTGGGTGGCTACACCTTC. Amino acid sequence: CASSPTVGGYTF.